The 14 T cell receptor beta chains in this list originate from one sample, sequenced in a study of tumor and adjacent non-tumor tissue in lung cancer. RNA was extracted from bulk tissue without any cell sorting. A modified ARM-PCR protocol with three rounds of nested PCR amplified TCRbeta. TCRdb recomputed calls from the multiplex PCR reads with MiXCR, one row per CDR3 protein. The table lists over 110,000 distinct CDR3 sequences, around two thirds of them singletons. The source material was lung tumor tissue. The receptors stem from a man in his 60s with small cell lung cancer.

This clonotype was seen a single time. A read error may be the cause here, since a much bigger clone is one base away. The chain is built from TRBV20-1 and TRBJ2-7; D uncertain. The CDR3 is 16 amino acids. Germline V lookup: CDR1 DFQATT, CDR2 SNEGSKA (reference sequence). The CDR3: CSASGPGGMSSYEQNV. The CDR3 DNA reads TGCAGTGCTAGCGGCCCGGGCGGAATGAGCTCCTACGAGCAGAACGTC.

This clonotype was counted only a few times. A much larger clone lies a single base off, so this may be a read error. The V call is TRBV20-1, the J call TRBJ1-4; D perhaps matches TRBD1 (5 bases). The germline gives CDR1 DFQATT, CDR2 SNEGSKA (reference sequence). The CDR3 spans 15 residues. V shed 8 bases and J shed 8 bases, with 24 bases lying between them. The CDR3 DNA reads TGCAGTACCAAGGTTTTGTTTCAGGGAAGCGAAAAACTGTTTTTT. Amino acids: CSTKVLFQGSEKLFF.

Points on this clonotype: Its ends do not fully match the called genes, so a read error is possible. This chain links TRBV9 with TRBJ2-3, with D tentatively TRBD2 (6 bases). The germline V gene encodes CDR1 SGDLS and CDR2 YYNGEE. The CDR3 loop spans 15 amino acids. The CDR3 coding sequence is TGTACCAGCAGCCACGGGAGTTCCTCTGGAGATACGCAGTATTTT. Protein product: CTSSHGSSSGDTQYF. Complete variable domain (other parts from reference TRBV9 and TRBJ2-3): DSGVTQTPKHLITATGQRVTLRCSPRSGDLSVYWYQQSLDQGLQFLIQYYNGEERAKGNILERFSAQQFPDLHSELNLSSLELGDSALYFCTSSHGSSSGDTQYFGPGTRLTVL.

With respect to this clonotype: Its ends do not fully match the called genes, so a read error is possible. The chain carries TRBV20-1 and TRBJ1-1; the D gene is possibly TRBD1 (6 bases). The CDR3 totals 14 residues. Germline loops: CDR1 DFQATT, CDR2 SNEGSKA (reference sequence). The CDR3 spells CSTRGAHRATEAFF. The CDR3 nucleotides are TGCAGTACTAGAGGGGCCCACAGGGCAACTGAGGCTTTCTTT.

The chain uses TRBV11-1 and TRBJ1-2; 7 positions agree with TRBD1. This CDR3 region has 15 residues. Germline assignment: CDR1 SGHAT and CDR2 FQDESV (reference sequence). The V and J ends lost 9 bases and 3 bases, in that order; junction bases with no gene match: 13. Here the CDR3 DNA reads TGTGCCAGGAACCCCGGACAGGAAACCTACTATGGCTACACCTTC. It is translated as CARNPGQETYYGYTF.

On this clonotype: A junction end diverges from the germline sequence, so it may reflect a read error. The J gene is TRBJ2-6, the V gene TRBV11-2; D unclear. The CDR3 has 13 residues. Germline loops: CDR1 SGHAT, CDR2 FQNNGV. The DNA for the CDR3 is TGTGCCAGCAGCCTCGCTGTGGCCAACGTCCTAACCTTC. It yields the protein CASSLAVANVLTF.

The chain carries TRBV10-2 and TRBJ2-5; either TRBD1 or TRBD2 may supply D (5 bases each). V lost 5 bases and J lost 9, with 19 bases in between. This CDR3 is built from 14 residues. Germline V CDR1 and CDR2: WSHSY, SAAADI. The CDR3 region is CASSPGTPYQAQYF. The CDR3 DNA sequence: TGCGCCAGCAGTCCCGGGACGCCTTACCAGGCCCAGTACTTC.

To note about this clonotype: Its ends do not fully match the called genes, so a read error is possible. The chain carries TRBV11-2 and TRBJ2-1; D possibly corresponds to TRBD2 (6 bases). Germline V CDR1 and CDR2: SGHAT, FQNNGV. The CDR3 is 14 amino acids. For the CDR3, the DNA is TGTGCCAGCAGCGCCATAGCGGCCTACAATGAGCAGTCCTTC. Translation: CASSAIAAYNEQSF.

The rearrangement uses TRBV6-4 and TRBJ2-7; D not certain. This CDR3 is built from 16 residues. The V gene's germline CDR1 is MRHNA and CDR2 SNTAGT. CDR3 region: CANSDAGPQTLYEQYV. The DNA for the CDR3 is TGTGCCAACAGTGACGCCGGACCGCAAACACTCTACGAGCAGTATGTC.

Details on this clonotype: This may arise from a read error, as a much more abundant clone is one base away. The V gene is TRBV5-4, the J gene TRBJ1-2; TRBD1 aligns across 8 bases. The J segment lost 7 bases and the V segment lost 9 bases, leaving 14 bases of the junction unmatched. Germline lookup yields CDR1 SGHNT and CDR2 YYREEE (reference sequence). The CDR3 extends over 14 amino acids. For the CDR3, the DNA is TGTGCCATCAGGGGGCCCGGGACACCACCTGGCTACACCTTC. It is translated as CAIRGPGTPPGYTF.

This clonotype came up once. One junction end does not reproduce the germline sequence, and a read error may be involved. The chain couples TRBV6-1 to TRBJ2-2; TRBD2 is a possible D gene (6 bases). Looked up from germline, CDR1 is MNHNS and CDR2 is SASEGT. CDR3 length: 13 residues. The CDR3 is CASSQLGGGEMFF. The CDR3 DNA sequence: TGTGCCAGCAGTCAACTGGGAGGAGGGGAGATGTTTTTT.

As regards this clonotype: A junction boundary mismatches the germline segment, possibly from a read error. This sequence joins TRBV11-2 and TRBJ1-6; D perhaps matches TRBD1 (5 bases). The germline V gene encodes CDR1 SGHAT and CDR2 FQNNGV. This CDR3 comprises 15 residues. The CDR3 DNA reads TGTGCCAGCAGCTTTCGACAGAGGAATAATTCACCCCTCCACTTC. Translated, it gives CASSFRQRNNSPLHF.

This rearrangement joins TRBV20-1 to TRBJ2-3; tentatively, D is TRBD2 (6 bases). Per germline, CDR1 DFQATT and CDR2 SNEGSKA (reference sequence). Deletions cut 5 bases from V and 1 base from J, with 19 bases between. This CDR3 has 16 residues. CDR3 sequence (DNA): TGCAGTGCTCGGCTGAGGCTATCGGGGGGCACAGATACGCAGTATTTT. It translates to CSARLRLSGGTDTQYF.

With regard to this clonotype: The junction shows a germline mismatch at one end, possibly a read error. The chain uses TRBV6-5 and TRBJ1-4; weak D call: TRBD1 (5 bases). This CDR3 spans 16 amino acids. Germline V gives CDR1 MNHEY, CDR2 SVGAGI. The CDR3 reads CANSPPGEGFDEKLFF. The CDR3 region has the DNA TGTGCCAACAGTCCGCCGGGAGAGGGGTTCGATGAAAAACTGTTTTTT.